This T cell receptor beta chain derives from a study of cytomegalovirus exposure and HLA in healthy donors. Study-level information: The use of the same platform for the 100 to 150 validation repertoires and the 550 to 850 first-cohort repertoires was reported by a later analysis.

Unmatched junction bases numbered 10, after V lost 3 bases and J lost 5 bases. Looked up from germline, CDR1 is SNHLY and CDR2 is FYNNEI. The CDR3 has 16 amino acids. The donors were members of the validation cohort, which comprised about 120 subjects and was separate from the first cohort of 666 subjects. About this clone: Its target is unknown.

TCRdb keeps only in-frame clones here, not all; method: immunoSEQ multiplex PCR. Of about 280,000 clones listed, 70% to 90% are singletons. Broader study findings: Whilst most TCR sequences proved rare, a subset of public TCRs occurred across many donors. A few of the chains that were CMV-associated were confirmed in vitro to be specific for CMV antigens.

This TCR was recovered from a woman aged 18-29 years in good health and CMV-seronegative. The rearrangement joins TRBV2 to TRBJ1-2, with 9 bases matching TRBD1. Sequencing was performed on PBMCs. CDR3 in amino acids: CASSETGGPWGYGYTF. The DNA of the CDR3 is TGTGCCAGCAGTGAGACAGGGGGGCCCTGGGGTTATGGCTACACCTTC.